This is a list of T cell receptor beta chains from one sample in a study of T cells in Graves' hyperthyroidism and ophthalmopathy. TCRdb processed the multiplex PCR reads anew with MiXCR; each CDR3 protein has one entry. The sample holds 650,000 to 800,000 distinct CDR3 sequences, 45% seen once. Input material: peripheral blood or thyroid tissue (not recorded which). Receptors originate from an adult man with Graves' disease, either hyperthyroidism or ophthalmopathy (not recorded which). CDR3s include the opening cysteine and the closing phenylalanine or tryptophan. Fields, in order: J gene, D gene, clone size, V gene, CDR3 length, CDR3 DNA, CDR3 protein. D genes are given only for firm matches. Where a row states a size, it is once, few, many or the class of an expanded clone; other rows omit it.

J gene: TRBJ2-7
D gene: TRBD1
clone size: .
V gene: TRBV6-5
CDR3 length: 14
CDR3 DNA: TGTGCCAGCAGTTACGGGGACAGTTCCTACGAGCAGTACTTC
CDR3 protein: CASSYGDSSYEQYF

J gene: TRBJ1-1
D gene: TRBD1
clone size: .
V gene: TRBV5-5
CDR3 length: 15
CDR3 DNA: TGTGCCAGCAGCCCCAACGGACAGGGCGATACTGAAGCTTTCTTT
CDR3 protein: CASSPNGQGDTEAFF

J gene: TRBJ2-7
D gene: TRBD2
clone size: .
V gene: TRBV10-2
CDR3 length: 17
CDR3 DNA: TGCGCCAGCAGTGAGTCGACTAGCGGGAGGGGCCTCAACGAGCAGTACTTC
CDR3 protein: CASSESTSGRGLNEQYF

J gene: TRBJ1-5
D gene: .
clone size: few
V gene: TRBV5-8
CDR3 length: 16
CDR3 DNA: TGTGCCAGCAGCTTTGAACCCGACGTTTGGAGTCAGCCCCAGCATTTT
CDR3 protein: CASSFEPDVWSQPQHF

J gene: TRBJ1-3
D gene: .
clone size: many
V gene: TRBV10-3
CDR3 length: 14
CDR3 DNA: TGTGCCATCAGTGAACGGGAAACTGGAAACACCATATATTTT
CDR3 protein: CAISERETGNTIYF

J gene: TRBJ1-5
D gene: .
clone size: few
V gene: TRBV20-1
CDR3 length: 13
CDR3 DNA: TGCAGTGCCGCCGGGACAACGAATCAGCCCCAGCATTTT
CDR3 protein: CSAAGTTNQPQHF

J gene: TRBJ1-1
D gene: TRBD1
clone size: .
V gene: TRBV7-2
CDR3 length: 18
CDR3 DNA: TGTGCCAGCAGCTTAGGGGACAGGGTGAATTTTGGGTACACTGAAGCTTTCTTT
CDR3 protein: CASSLGDRVNFGYTEAFF

J gene: TRBJ1-1
D gene: TRBD1
clone size: .
V gene: TRBV7-8
CDR3 length: 15
CDR3 DNA: TGTGCCAGCAGCATTCCGGGACAGGGGAACACTGAAGCTTTCTTT
CDR3 protein: CASSIPGQGNTEAFF

J gene: TRBJ1-6
D gene: TRBD1
clone size: .
V gene: TRBV7-9
CDR3 length: 20
CDR3 DNA: TGTGCCAGCAGCTTATCGGGGGACAGGGGTTTGAGCTCCTATAATTCACCCCTCCACTTT
CDR3 protein: CASSLSGDRGLSSYNSPLHF

J gene: TRBJ2-2
D gene: .
clone size: .
V gene: TRBV29-1
CDR3 length: 11
CDR3 DNA: TGCAGCGTTCGGAAGACAGGGGAGCTGTTTTTT
CDR3 protein: CSVRKTGELFF

J gene: TRBJ1-2
D gene: .
clone size: .
V gene: TRBV2
CDR3 length: 16
CDR3 DNA: TGTGCCAGCAGTGAAGATCTGGGGGGTCGGATCTATGGCTACACCTTC
CDR3 protein: CASSEDLGGRIYGYTF

J gene: TRBJ2-2
D gene: .
clone size: many
V gene: TRBV25-1
CDR3 length: 14
CDR3 DNA: TGTGCCAGCAGTGAAATCCAGAACACCGGGGAGCTGTTTTTT
CDR3 protein: CASSEIQNTGELFF

J gene: TRBJ1-6
D gene: .
clone size: few
V gene: TRBV19
CDR3 length: 16
CDR3 DNA: TGTGCCAGTAGTCCACGGACAGAGCTTAATAATTCACCCCTCCACTTT
CDR3 protein: CASSPRTELNNSPLHF

J gene: TRBJ2-5
D gene: .
clone size: many
V gene: TRBV7-2
CDR3 length: 15
CDR3 DNA: TGTGCCAGCAGCTTAATTGGGTCGTACCAAGAGACCCAGTACTTC
CDR3 protein: CASSLIGSYQETQYF

J gene: TRBJ1-6
D gene: .
clone size: few
V gene: TRBV6-6
CDR3 length: 12
CDR3 DNA: TGTGCCAGTGGGACGGGAAATTCACCCCTCCACTTT
CDR3 protein: CASGTGNSPLHF

J gene: TRBJ1-2
D gene: .
clone size: .
V gene: TRBV12-3/TRBV12-4
CDR3 length: 14
CDR3 DNA: TGTGCCAGCAGTTTGGCGGAGGTTAGCTATGGCTACACCTTC
CDR3 protein: CASSLAEVSYGYTF

J gene: TRBJ1-5
D gene: TRBD1
clone size: .
V gene: TRBV25-1
CDR3 length: 17
CDR3 DNA: TGTGCCAGCAGTGGACAGGGGATGAATAATAGCAATCAGCCCCAGCATTTT
CDR3 protein: CASSGQGMNNSNQPQHF